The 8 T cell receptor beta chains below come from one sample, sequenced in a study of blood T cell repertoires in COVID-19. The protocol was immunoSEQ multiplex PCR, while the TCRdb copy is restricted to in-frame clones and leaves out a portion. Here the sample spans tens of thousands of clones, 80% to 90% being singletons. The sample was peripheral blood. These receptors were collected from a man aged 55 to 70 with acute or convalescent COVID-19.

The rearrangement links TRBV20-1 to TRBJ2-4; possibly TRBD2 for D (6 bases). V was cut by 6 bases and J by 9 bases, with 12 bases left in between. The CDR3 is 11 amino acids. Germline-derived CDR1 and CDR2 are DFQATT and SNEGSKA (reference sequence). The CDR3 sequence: CSAWGGGIQYF. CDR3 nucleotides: TGCAGTGCCTGGGGAGGAGGCATTCAGTACTTC.

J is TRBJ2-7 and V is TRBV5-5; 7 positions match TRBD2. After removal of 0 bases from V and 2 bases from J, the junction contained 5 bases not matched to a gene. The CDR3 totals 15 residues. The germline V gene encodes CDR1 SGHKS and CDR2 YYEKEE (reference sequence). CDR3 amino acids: CASSLVASGPYEQYF. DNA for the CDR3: TGTGCCAGCAGCTTGGTGGCTAGCGGACCCTACGAGCAGTACTTC. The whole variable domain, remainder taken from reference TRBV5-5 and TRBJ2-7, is DAGVTQSPTHLIKTRGQQVTLRCSPISGHKSVSWYQQVLGQGPQFIFQYYEKEERGRGNFPDRFSARQFPNYSSELNVNALLLGDSALYLCASSLVASGPYEQYFGPGTRLTVT.

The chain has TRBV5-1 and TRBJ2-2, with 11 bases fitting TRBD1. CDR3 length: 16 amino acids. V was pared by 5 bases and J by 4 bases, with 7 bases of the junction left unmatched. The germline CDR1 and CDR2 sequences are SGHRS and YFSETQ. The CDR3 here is CASSPSGTGGTGELFF. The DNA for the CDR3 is TGCGCCAGCAGTCCGTCCGGGACAGGGGGCACCGGGGAGCTGTTTTTT.

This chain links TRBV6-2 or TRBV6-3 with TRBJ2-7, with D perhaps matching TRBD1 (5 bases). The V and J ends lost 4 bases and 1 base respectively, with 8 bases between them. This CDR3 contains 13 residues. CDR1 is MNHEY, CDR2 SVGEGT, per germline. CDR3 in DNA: TGTGCCAGCAGTTTACAGGTATCCTACGAGCAGTACTTC. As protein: CASSLQVSYEQYF.

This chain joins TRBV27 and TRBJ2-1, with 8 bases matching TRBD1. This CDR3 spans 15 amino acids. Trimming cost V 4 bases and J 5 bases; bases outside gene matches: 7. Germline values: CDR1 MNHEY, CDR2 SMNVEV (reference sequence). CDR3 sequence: CASSSWDRPHNEQFF. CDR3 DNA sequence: TGTGCCAGCAGTTCATGGGACAGGCCACACAATGAGCAGTTCTTC.

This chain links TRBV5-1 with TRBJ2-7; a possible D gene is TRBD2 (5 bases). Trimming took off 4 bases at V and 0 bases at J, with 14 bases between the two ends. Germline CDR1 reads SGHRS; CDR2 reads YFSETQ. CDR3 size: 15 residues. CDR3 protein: CASSPTGGSSYEQYF. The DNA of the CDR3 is TGCGCCAGCAGCCCCACGGGTGGGAGCTCCTACGAGCAGTACTTC.

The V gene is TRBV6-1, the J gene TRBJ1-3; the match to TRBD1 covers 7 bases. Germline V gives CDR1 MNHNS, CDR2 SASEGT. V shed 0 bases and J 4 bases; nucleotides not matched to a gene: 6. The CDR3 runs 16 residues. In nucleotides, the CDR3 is TGTGCCAGCAGTGAAGCCGACAGGGCCCCAGGAAACACCATATATTTT. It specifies CASSEADRAPGNTIYF.

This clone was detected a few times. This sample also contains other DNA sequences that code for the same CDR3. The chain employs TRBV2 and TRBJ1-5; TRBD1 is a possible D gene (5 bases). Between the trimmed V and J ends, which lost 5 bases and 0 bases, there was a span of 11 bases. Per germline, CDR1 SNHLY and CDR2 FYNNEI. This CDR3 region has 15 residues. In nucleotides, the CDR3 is TGTGCCAGCAGTTTGACAGTGGATAGCAATCAGCCCCAGCATTTT. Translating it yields CASSLTVDSNQPQHF.